Each of the 23 T cell receptor beta chains below was sequenced from the same sample in a study of blood T cell repertoires in COVID-19. Here immunoSEQ multiplex PCR was the method, and the copy in TCRdb shows in-frame clones only, minus some. There are around 80,000 clones in the sample; around 88% occur only once, and around 0.6% lies in the top ten. The sequencing sample was made of peripheral blood. The receptors here all came from a man aged 60-69 years with acute or convalescent COVID-19.

This sequence joins TRBV6-5 and TRBJ2-3, with a weak D call TRBD2 (6 bases). The CDR3 sequence is 14 residues long. The V gene's germline CDR1 is MNHEY and CDR2 SVGAGI. Trimming cost V 6 bases and J 9 bases, with 19 bases left between them. The CDR3 DNA reads as TGTGCCAGCAGCAGGAACAACGGCGGGGAGACGCAGTATTTT. Amino acids: CASSRNNGGETQYF.

The gene calls are TRBV6-5 and TRBJ2-5, with unresolved D. The CDR3 runs 15 residues. Germline lookup yields CDR1 MNHEY and CDR2 SVGAGI. V shed 2 bases and J shed 3 bases, with 13 bases lying between them. This CDR3 is CASSYGSAEKETQYF. Here the CDR3 DNA reads TGTGCCAGCAGTTACGGTTCGGCGGAGAAAGAGACCCAGTACTTC.

The J gene is TRBJ1-5, the V gene TRBV2; 8 nucleotides align to TRBD1. CDR1 and CDR2 from the germline V gene are SNHLY and FYNNEI. The CDR3 loop spans 14 amino acids. V trimming: 5 bases; J trimming: 5 bases; junction bases outside the gene matches: 5. CDR3 protein: CASSRQGMDQPQHF. The DNA of the CDR3 is TGTGCCAGCAGTAGACAGGGGATGGATCAGCCCCAGCATTTT.

CDR3 residues: CASSQNGELFF. CDR3 coding DNA: TGTGCCAGCAGCCAGAATGGGGAGCTGTTTTTT. This sequence joins TRBV6-5 and TRBJ2-2; no definite D call. Germline V gene data show CDR1 as MNHEY and CDR2 as SVGAGI. The CDR3 is 11 amino acids. Trimming stripped 6 bases from V and 8 bases from J, with 7 bases between.

The V and J genes are TRBV5-1 and TRBJ2-3, with D possibly being TRBD1 (5 bases). Trimming pared 6 bases from V and 3 bases from J, leaving 17 bases between. The CDR3 is 15 amino acids. Per germline, CDR1 SGHRS and CDR2 YFSETQ. The CDR3, as DNA: TGCGCCAGCACGCTCCAACCAGGGATGACAGATACGCAGTATTTT. As protein: CASTLQPGMTDTQYF.

In this sample, this clone turned up once. The rearrangement links TRBV5-1 to TRBJ1-5, with 8 bases identical to TRBD1. Per germline, CDR1 SGHRS and CDR2 YFSETQ. CDR3 length: 13 residues. Germline trimming cut 4 bases from V and 9 bases from J; bases unmatched to any gene: 6. CDR3 region: CASSPGQGRPQHF. CDR3 DNA sequence: TGCGCCAGCAGCCCCGGACAGGGAAGGCCCCAGCATTTT. Full variable domain (remainder filled in from reference TRBV5-1 and TRBJ1-5): KAGVTQTPRYLIKTRGQQVTLSCSPISGHRSVSWYQQTPGQGLQFLFEYFSETQRNKGNFPGRFSGRQFSNSRSEMNVSTLELGDSALYLCASSPGQGRPQHFGDGTRLSIL.

The chain recombines TRBV7-2 with TRBJ2-7; 12 bases fit TRBD2. Per the germline V gene, CDR1 is SGHTA and CDR2 is FQGNSA. The CDR3 runs 15 residues. Trimming removed 5 bases from V and 2 bases from J; junction bases left unmatched: 4. The CDR3 is CASSVLAGGPYEQYF. The DNA for the CDR3 is TGTGCCAGCAGCGTACTAGCGGGGGGTCCCTACGAGCAGTACTTC.

The gene calls are TRBV27 and TRBJ1-2; 8 bases agree with TRBD1. This CDR3 contains 14 residues. The trim removed 6 bases at V and 5 bases at J, leaving 8 bases unmatched. Germline assignment: CDR1 MNHEY and CDR2 SMNVEV (reference sequence). The CDR3 is CASSRQGAEYGYTF. CDR3 bases: TGTGCCAGCAGCCGGCAGGGGGCAGAATATGGCTACACCTTC.

The genes are TRBV5-6 and TRBJ2-1; 7 bases are shared with TRBD1. V was pared by 4 bases and J by 2 bases, with 6 bases of the junction left unmatched. This CDR3 has 15 amino acids. Germline values: CDR1 SGHDT, CDR2 YYEEEE. The CDR3 is CASSANQGAYNEQFF. The DNA of the CDR3 is TGTGCCAGCAGCGCCAACCAGGGGGCCTACAATGAGCAGTTCTTC.

This clone was recorded only once. V and J are TRBV9 and TRBJ1-3; tentatively, D is TRBD1 (5 bases). The CDR3 runs 18 residues. Trimming removed 4 bases at V and 0 bases at J, with 20 bases between. From germline, CDR1 is SGDLS and CDR2 YYNGEE. The CDR3 coding sequence is TGTGCCAGCAGCCCCGAGGGGAGGGGAACGAGCTCTGGAAACACCATATATTTT. Translated: CASSPEGRGTSSGNTIYF. Full variable domain (rest looked up from reference TRBV9 and TRBJ1-3): DSGVTQTPKHLITATGQRVTLRCSPRSGDLSVYWYQQSLDQGLQFLIQYYNGEERAKGNILERFSAQQFPDLHSELNLSSLELGDSALYFCASSPEGRGTSSGNTIYFGEGSWLTVV.

This rearrangement joins TRBV7-8 to TRBJ2-1; 10 bases align to TRBD2. Germline trimming cut 1 base from V and 6 bases from J; bases unmatched to any gene: 0. Germline V gives CDR1 SGHVS, CDR2 FQNEAQ. The CDR3 is 14 amino acids. CDR3 in DNA: TGTGCCAGCAGCTTAGGGACTAGCGGCAATGAGCAGTTCTTC. This translates into CASSLGTSGNEQFF.

The J gene is TRBJ1-1, the V gene TRBV7-3; D call uncertain. Trimming stripped 1 base from V and 0 bases from J, with 9 bases between. Looked up from germline, CDR1 is SGHTA and CDR2 is FQGTGA. The CDR3 has 15 amino acids. The DNA of the CDR3 is TGTGCCAGCAGCTTAAGCAATGTAGTGAACACTGAAGCTTTCTTT. Protein: CASSLSNVVNTEAFF.

This rearrangement joins TRBV2 to TRBJ1-4; no clear D gene. The V end lost 6 bases, the J end lost 7 bases, and 9 bases lay between the germline ends. The length of the CDR3 is 12 residues. CDR1 is SNHLY and CDR2 is FYNNEI in the germline V gene. The CDR3 sequence is CASRKAGEKLFF. The CDR3 bases are TGTGCCAGCAGGAAAGCCGGTGAAAAACTGTTTTTT.

The chain employs TRBV24-1 and TRBJ2-2; the match to TRBD1 covers 8 bases. The CDR3 totals 14 residues. In germline, CDR1 is KGHDR, CDR2 SFDVKD. J was trimmed by 2 bases and V by 7 bases; bases with no gene match: 2. The CDR3 nucleotides read TGTGCCACCAGGACAGGGGTCAACACCGGGGAGCTGTTTTTT. Residues: CATRTGVNTGELFF.

V gene TRBV29-1 combines with J gene TRBJ2-7; D is unresolved. Germline V gene data show CDR1 as SQVTM and CDR2 as ANQGSEA. V was clipped by 6 bases and J by 0 bases, with 18 bases between them. CDR3 length: 15 residues. CDR3: CSVGTYPGPSYEQYF. CDR3 nucleotides: TGCAGCGTCGGTACGTATCCGGGTCCCTCCTACGAGCAGTACTTC.

This clone was counted only a few times. The chain has TRBV19 and TRBJ1-5; possible D gene TRBD1, 6 bases. V gave up 6 bases and J gave up 2 bases, with 14 bases separating them. Germline-derived CDR1 and CDR2 are LNHDA and SQIVND (reference sequence). This CDR3 is built from 15 residues. CDR3 sequence (DNA): TGTGCCAGTAGGGAGGGGGGGATAGGCAATCAGCCCCAGCATTTT. This sequence encodes CASREGGIGNQPQHF.

Here the CDR3 DNA reads TGTGCCTGGACCCGGGGGCTAGCGGGGGTTACTAGCACAGATACGCAGTATTTT. The encoded protein is CAWTRGLAGVTSTDTQYF. This chain joins TRBV30 and TRBJ2-3, with 10 bases aligning to TRBD2. CDR1 and CDR2 (germline): GTSNPN, SVGIG (reference sequence). Trimming cost V 4 bases and J 0 bases; bases outside gene matches: 13. The CDR3 runs 18 residues.

The chain is built from TRBV28 and TRBJ2-5; D gene uncertain. The germline V gene has CDR1 MDHEN and CDR2 SYDVKM. CDR3 size: 12 residues. V lost 5 bases to trimming and J lost 5 bases, with 9 bases between them. The CDR3 here is CASSTGFETQYF. The CDR3 bases are TGTGCCAGCAGTACCGGGTTTGAGACCCAGTACTTC. Full variable domain (rest looked up from reference TRBV28 and TRBJ2-5): DVKVTQSSRYLVKRTGEKVFLECVQDMDHENMFWYRQDPGLGLRLIYFSYDVKMKEKGDIPEGYSVSREKKERFSLILESASTNQTSMYLCASSTGFETQYFGPGTRLLVL.

This clone was counted a single time. The J gene is TRBJ2-5, the V gene TRBV27; the D is unclear. The CDR3 sequence is 13 residues long. CDR1 and CDR2 from the germline V gene are MNHEY and SMNVEV (reference sequence). V was pared by 4 bases and J by 7 bases, with 13 bases between. The CDR3: CASSSQPRGTQYF. CDR3 sequence (DNA): TGTGCCAGCAGTTCCCAGCCCCGAGGGACCCAGTACTTC.

V and J are TRBV7-2 and TRBJ2-1; D remains ambiguous. The CDR3 contains 13 residues. V was pared by 6 bases and J by 9 bases, with 15 bases between. Per germline, CDR1 SGHTA and CDR2 FQGNSA. The CDR3 DNA sequence: TGTGCCAGCAGTGACCCCTCGGAGAGTGAGCAGTTCTTC. It translates to CASSDPSESEQFF.

CDR3 bases: TGTGCCAGCAGCGCGCGGGGGTACAATGAGCAGTTCTTC. This encodes CASSARGYNEQFF. The V gene is TRBV11-3, the J gene TRBJ2-1; TRBD2 aligns across 7 bases. Germline-derived CDR1 and CDR2 are SGHNT and YENEEA. The CDR3 loop spans 13 amino acids. V shed 5 bases, J shed 4 bases, and the junction held 2 bases outside the gene matches.

The V and J genes are TRBV19 and TRBJ2-4, with TRBD1 matching 8 bases. V was pared by 0 bases and J by 8 bases, with 6 bases of the junction left unmatched. Germline assignment: CDR1 LNHDA and CDR2 SQIVND (reference sequence). There are 15 residues in the CDR3. The CDR3 reads CASSIEDRARYIQYF. CDR3 coding DNA: TGTGCCAGTAGTATAGAGGACAGGGCTCGTTACATTCAGTACTTC. Full variable domain (rest looked up from reference TRBV19 and TRBJ2-4): DGGITQSPKYLFRKEGQNVTLSCEQNLNHDAMYWYRQDPGQGLRLIYYSQIVNDFQKGDIAEGYSVSREKKESFPLTVTSAQKNPTAFYLCASSIEDRARYIQYFGAGTRLSVL.

The chain couples TRBV6-6 to TRBJ2-1, with 13 bases that match TRBD2. The trim removed 6 bases at V and 10 bases at J, leaving 12 bases unmatched. CDR1 and CDR2 from the germline V gene are MNHNY and SVGAGI (reference sequence). The CDR3 extends over 16 amino acids. The CDR3 sequence is CASSLIPTSGGREQFF. The CDR3 DNA sequence: TGTGCCAGCAGCCTGATACCGACTAGCGGGGGGCGGGAGCAGTTCTTC.